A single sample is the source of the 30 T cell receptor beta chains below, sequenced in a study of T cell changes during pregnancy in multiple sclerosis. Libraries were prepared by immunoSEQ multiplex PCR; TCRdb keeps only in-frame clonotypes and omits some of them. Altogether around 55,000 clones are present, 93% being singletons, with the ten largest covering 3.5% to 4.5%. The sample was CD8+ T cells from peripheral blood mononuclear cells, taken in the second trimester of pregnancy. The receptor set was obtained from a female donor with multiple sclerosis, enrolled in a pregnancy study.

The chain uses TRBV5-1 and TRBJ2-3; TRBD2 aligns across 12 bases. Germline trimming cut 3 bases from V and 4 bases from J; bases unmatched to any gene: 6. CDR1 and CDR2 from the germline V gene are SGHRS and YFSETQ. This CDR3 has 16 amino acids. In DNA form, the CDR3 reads TGCGCCAGCAGCTCGCTAGCGGGGGGGCCTGCAGATACGCAGTATTTT. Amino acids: CASSSLAGGPADTQYF.

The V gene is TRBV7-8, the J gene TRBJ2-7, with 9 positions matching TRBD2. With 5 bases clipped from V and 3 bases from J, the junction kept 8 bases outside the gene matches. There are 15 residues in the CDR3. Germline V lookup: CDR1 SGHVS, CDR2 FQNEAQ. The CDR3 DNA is TGTGCCAGCAGCCTAGGTAGCGGGAGAGTCTACGAGCAGTACTTC. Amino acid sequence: CASSLGSGRVYEQYF.

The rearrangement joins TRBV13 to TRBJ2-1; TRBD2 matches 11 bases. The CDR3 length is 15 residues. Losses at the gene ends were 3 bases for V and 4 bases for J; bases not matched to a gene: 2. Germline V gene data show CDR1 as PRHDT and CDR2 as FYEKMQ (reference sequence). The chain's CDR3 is CASSFRLAGYNEQFF. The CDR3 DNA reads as TGTGCCAGCAGCTTCAGACTAGCGGGGTACAATGAGCAGTTCTTC.

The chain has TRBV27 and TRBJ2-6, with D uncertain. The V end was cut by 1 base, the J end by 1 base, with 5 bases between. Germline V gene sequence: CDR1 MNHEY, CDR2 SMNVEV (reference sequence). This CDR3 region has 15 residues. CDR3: CASSLWASGANVLTF. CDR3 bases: TGTGCCAGCAGTTTATGGGCATCTGGGGCCAACGTCCTGACTTTC.

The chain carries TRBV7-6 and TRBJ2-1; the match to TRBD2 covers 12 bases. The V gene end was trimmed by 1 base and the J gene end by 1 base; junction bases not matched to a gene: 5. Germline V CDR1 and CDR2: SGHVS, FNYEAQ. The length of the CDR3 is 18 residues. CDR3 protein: CASSLVLGLAGSYNEQFF. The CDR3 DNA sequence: TGTGCCAGCAGCTTAGTCCTAGGACTAGCGGGGTCCTACAATGAGCAGTTCTTC. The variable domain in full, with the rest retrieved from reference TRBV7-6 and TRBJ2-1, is GAGVSQSPRYKVTKRGQDVALRCDPISGHVSLYWYRQALGQGPEFLTYFNYEAQQDKSGLPNDRFSAERPEGSISTLTIQRTEQRDSAMYRCASSLVLGLAGSYNEQFFGPGTRLTVL.

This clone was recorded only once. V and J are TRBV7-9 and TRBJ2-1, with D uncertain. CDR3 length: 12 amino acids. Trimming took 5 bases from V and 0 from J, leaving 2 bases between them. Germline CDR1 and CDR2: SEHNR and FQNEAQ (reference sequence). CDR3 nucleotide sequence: TGTGCCAGCAGCCACTCCTACAATGAGCAGTTCTTC. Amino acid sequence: CASSHSYNEQFF.

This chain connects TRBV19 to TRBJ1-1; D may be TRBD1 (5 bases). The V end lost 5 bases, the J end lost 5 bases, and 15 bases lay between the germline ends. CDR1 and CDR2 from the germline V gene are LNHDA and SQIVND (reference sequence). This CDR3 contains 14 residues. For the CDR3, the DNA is TGTGCCAGTAGTCTTATATTTGGGGGGACTGAAGCTTTCTTT. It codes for CASSLIFGGTEAFF.

Here the CDR3 DNA reads TGTGCCAGCAGTGAAGCTTCAGGAAGACATAGCAATCAGCCCCAGCATTTT. Its protein is CASSEASGRHSNQPQHF. The rearrangement joins TRBV2 to TRBJ1-5; no firm D call. V was clipped by 0 bases and J by 0 bases, with 12 bases between them. CDR3 length: 17 residues. CDR1 SNHLY and CDR2 FYNNEI come from the germline V gene. The variable domain in full, with the rest retrieved from reference TRBV2 and TRBJ1-5, is EPEVTQTPSHQVTQMGQEVILRCVPISNHLYFYWYRQILGQKVEFLVSFYNNEISEKSEIFDDQFSVERPDGSNFTLKIRSTKLEDSAMYFCASSEASGRHSNQPQHFGDGTRLSIL.

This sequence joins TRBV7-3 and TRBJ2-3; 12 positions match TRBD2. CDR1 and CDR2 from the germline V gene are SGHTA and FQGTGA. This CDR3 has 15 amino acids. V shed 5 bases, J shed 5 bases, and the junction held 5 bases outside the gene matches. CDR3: CASSPSGGAVDTQYF. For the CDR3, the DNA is TGTGCCAGCAGCCCTAGCGGGGGGGCGGTAGATACGCAGTATTTT.

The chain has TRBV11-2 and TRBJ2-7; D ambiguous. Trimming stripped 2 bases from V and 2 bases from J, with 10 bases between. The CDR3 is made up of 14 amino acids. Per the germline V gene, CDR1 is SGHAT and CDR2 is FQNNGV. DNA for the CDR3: TGTGCCAGCAGCTTACGAGACACCACCTACGAGCAGTACTTC. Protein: CASSLRDTTYEQYF.

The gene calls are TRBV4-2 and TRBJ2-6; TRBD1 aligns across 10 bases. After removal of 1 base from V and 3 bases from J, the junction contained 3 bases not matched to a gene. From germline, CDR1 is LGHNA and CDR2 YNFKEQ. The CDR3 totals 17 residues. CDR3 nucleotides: TGTGCCAGCAGCCAAGGGACAGGGGGTGTTGGGGCCAACGTCCTGACTTTC. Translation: CASSQGTGGVGANVLTF.

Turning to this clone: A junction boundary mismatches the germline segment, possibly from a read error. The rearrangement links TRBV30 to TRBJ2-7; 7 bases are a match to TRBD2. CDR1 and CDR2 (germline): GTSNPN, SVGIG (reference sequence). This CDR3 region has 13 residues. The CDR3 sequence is CTCGASGLDEQYF. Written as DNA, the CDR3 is TGTACCTGCGGGGCTAGCGGTCTCGACGAGCAGTACTTC. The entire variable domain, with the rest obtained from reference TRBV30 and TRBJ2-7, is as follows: SQTIHQWPATLVQPVGSPLSLECTVEGTSNPNLYWYRQAAGRGLQLLFYSVGIGQISSEVPQNLSASRPQDRQFILSSKKLLLSDSGFYLCTCGASGLDEQYFGPGTRLTVT.

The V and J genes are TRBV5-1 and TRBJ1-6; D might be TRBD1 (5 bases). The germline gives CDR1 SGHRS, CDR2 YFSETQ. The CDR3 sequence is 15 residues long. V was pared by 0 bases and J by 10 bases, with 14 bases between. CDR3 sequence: CASSLDQGPRSPLHF. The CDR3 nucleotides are TGCGCCAGCAGCTTGGATCAGGGCCCGAGGTCACCCCTCCACTTT.

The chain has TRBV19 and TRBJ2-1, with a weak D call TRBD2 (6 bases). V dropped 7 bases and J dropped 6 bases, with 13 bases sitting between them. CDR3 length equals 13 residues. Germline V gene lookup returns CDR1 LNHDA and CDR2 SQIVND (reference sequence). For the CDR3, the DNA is TGTGCCAGTACCCCGGGACTTCCCAATGAGCAGTTCTTC. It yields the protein CASTPGLPNEQFF.

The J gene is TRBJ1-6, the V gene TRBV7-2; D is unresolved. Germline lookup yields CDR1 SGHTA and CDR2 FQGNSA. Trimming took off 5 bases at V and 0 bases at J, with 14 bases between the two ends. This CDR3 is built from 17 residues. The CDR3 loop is CASSPPMFSSYNSPLHF. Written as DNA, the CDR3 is TGTGCCAGCAGCCCACCCATGTTTAGCTCCTATAATTCACCCCTCCACTTT.

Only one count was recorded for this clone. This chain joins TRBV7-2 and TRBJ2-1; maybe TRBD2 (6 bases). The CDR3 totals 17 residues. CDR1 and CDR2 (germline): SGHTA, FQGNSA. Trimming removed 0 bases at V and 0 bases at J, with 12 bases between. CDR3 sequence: CASSLAGLSGSYNEQFF. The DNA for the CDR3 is TGTGCCAGCAGCTTAGCCGGACTATCGGGCTCCTACAATGAGCAGTTCTTC.

Here the CDR3 reads CASRTYRSRQPQHF. Here the CDR3 DNA reads TGTGCCAGCAGAACTTACAGGTCGCGGCAGCCCCAGCATTTT. This chain joins TRBV6-1 and TRBJ1-5; D perhaps matches TRBD1 (5 bases). The germline gives CDR1 MNHNS, CDR2 SASEGT. V lost 6 bases, J lost 7 bases, and 16 bases lay in between. CDR3 length: 14 amino acids.

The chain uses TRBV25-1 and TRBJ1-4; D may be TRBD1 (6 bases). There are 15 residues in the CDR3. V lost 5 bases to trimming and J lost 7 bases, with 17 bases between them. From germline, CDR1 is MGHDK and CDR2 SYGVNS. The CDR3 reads CASSTTGTWGEKLFF. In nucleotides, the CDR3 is TGTGCCAGCAGTACGACGGGGACATGGGGTGAAAAACTGTTTTTT.

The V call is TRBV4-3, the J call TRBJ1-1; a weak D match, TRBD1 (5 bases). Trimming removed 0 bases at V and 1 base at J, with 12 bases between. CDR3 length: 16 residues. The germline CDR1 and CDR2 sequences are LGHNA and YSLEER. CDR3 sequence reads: CASSQDQAGQNTEAFF. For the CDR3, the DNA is TGCGCCAGCAGCCAAGATCAGGCTGGACAGAACACTGAAGCTTTCTTT.

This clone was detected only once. The CDR3, as DNA: TGCAGCGTTGGATTACCAGTACGCACCTTC. Encoded protein: CSVGLPVRTF. The J gene is TRBJ1-2, the V gene TRBV29-1; no reliable D call. V was trimmed by 4 bases and J by 13 bases, leaving 13 bases between them. The CDR3 totals 10 residues. CDR1 and CDR2 (germline): SQVTM, ANQGSEA. The complete variable domain, with remaining parts taken from reference TRBV29-1 and TRBJ1-2, reads SAVISQKPSRDICQRGTSLTIQCQVDSQVTMMFWYRQQPGQSLTLIATANQGSEATYESGFVIDKFPISRPNLTFSTLTVSNMSPEDSSIYLCSVGLPVRTFGSGTRLTVV.

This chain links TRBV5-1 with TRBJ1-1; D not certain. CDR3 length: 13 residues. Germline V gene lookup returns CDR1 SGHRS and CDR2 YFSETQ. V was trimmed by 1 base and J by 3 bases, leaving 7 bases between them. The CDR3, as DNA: TGCGCCAGCAGCTTGACAGTAGACACTGAAGCTTTCTTT. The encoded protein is CASSLTVDTEAFF.

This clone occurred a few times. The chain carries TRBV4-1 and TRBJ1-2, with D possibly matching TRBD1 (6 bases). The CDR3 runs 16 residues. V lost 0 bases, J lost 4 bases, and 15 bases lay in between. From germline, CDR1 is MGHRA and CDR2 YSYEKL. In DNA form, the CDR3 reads TGCGCCAGCAGCCAAGATCGGGGGGCGAGTACCTATGGCTACACCTTC. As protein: CASSQDRGASTYGYTF.

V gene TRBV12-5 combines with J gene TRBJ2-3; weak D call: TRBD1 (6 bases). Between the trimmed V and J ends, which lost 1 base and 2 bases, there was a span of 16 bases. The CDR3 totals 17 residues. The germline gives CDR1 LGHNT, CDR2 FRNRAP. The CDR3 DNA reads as TGTGCTAGTGGTTTGGACGGGACAAATGGCTTCACAGATACGCAGTATTTT. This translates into CASGLDGTNGFTDTQYF.

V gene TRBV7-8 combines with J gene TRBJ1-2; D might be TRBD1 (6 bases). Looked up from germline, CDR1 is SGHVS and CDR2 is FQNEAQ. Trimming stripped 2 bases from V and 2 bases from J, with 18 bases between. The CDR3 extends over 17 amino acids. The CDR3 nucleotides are TGTGCCAGCAGCTTAATTGATCCGGGACAAAAGAACTATGGCTACACCTTC. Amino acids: CASSLIDPGQKNYGYTF.

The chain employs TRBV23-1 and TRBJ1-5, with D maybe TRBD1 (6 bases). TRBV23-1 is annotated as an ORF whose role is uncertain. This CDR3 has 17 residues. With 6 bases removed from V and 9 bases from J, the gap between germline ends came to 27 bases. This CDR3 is CASRPSGLGQGIWPQHF. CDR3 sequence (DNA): TGCGCCAGCAGACCCTCCGGTTTGGGGCAGGGGATTTGGCCCCAGCATTTT.

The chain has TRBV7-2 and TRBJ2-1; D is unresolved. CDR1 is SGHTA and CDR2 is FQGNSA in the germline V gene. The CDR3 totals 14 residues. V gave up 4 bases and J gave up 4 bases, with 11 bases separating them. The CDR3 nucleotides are TGTGCCAGCAGCTCTTCTACGAGATACAATGAGCAGTTCTTC. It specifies CASSSSTRYNEQFF.

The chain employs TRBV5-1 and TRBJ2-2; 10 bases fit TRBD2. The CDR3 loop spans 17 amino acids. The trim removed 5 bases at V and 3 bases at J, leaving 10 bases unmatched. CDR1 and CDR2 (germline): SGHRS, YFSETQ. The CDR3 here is CASRGSSGRSHTGELFF. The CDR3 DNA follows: TGCGCCAGCAGGGGGTCTAGCGGGAGAAGTCACACCGGGGAGCTGTTTTTT.

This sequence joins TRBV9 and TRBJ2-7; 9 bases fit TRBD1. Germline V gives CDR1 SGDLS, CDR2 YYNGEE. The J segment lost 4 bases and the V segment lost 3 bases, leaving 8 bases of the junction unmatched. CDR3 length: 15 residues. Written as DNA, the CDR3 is TGTGCCAGCAGCGCCGACAGGGGGGGAGTTTACGAGCAGTACTTC. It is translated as CASSADRGGVYEQYF.

The CDR3 sequence is CANSPGQWTSTDTQYF. The CDR3 bases are TGTGCCAATAGCCCGGGACAGTGGACTAGCACAGATACGCAGTATTTT. This chain links TRBV19 with TRBJ2-3; 7 nucleotides agree with TRBD1. Per the germline V gene, CDR1 is LNHDA and CDR2 is SQIVND (reference sequence). V gave up 10 bases and J gave up 0 bases; unmatched junction bases: 13. This CDR3 spans 16 amino acids.

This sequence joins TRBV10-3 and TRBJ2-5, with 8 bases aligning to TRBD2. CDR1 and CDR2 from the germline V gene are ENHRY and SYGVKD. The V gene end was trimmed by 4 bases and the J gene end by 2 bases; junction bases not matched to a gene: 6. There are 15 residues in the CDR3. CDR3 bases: TGTGCCATCAGTGGAACCTTAGCGGGGCAAGAGACCCAGTACTTC. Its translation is CAISGTLAGQETQYF.